The T cell receptor (beta chain) under discussion was sequenced for a study of cytomegalovirus exposure and HLA in healthy donors. The study's findings and limits: In an earlier analysis, in approximately 570 donors, most V segments appeared productive either ~90% or ~30% of the time. Later on, an analysis tied some 17,000 TCR beta sequences to HLA alleles at 0.05 false discovery rate.

This clone was seen more than once but under ten times. As yet, its antigen is unknown. 13 Jbeta primers and 60 Vbeta primers were used for the PCR. Assay used: immunoSEQ multiplex PCR; TCRdb lists only in-frame clones, some missing. The table has 150,000 to 200,000 clones, roughly 80% seen once; the top ten hold around 1.7%. The TCR comes from a man aged 50 to 59 in good health and CMV-seronegative. Sequencing was carried out using PBMCs.

As DNA, the CDR3 is TGTGCCAGTAGTTCCCGACGCGGATCTAATGAAAAACTGTTTTTT. It encodes CASSSRRGSNEKLFF. This rearrangement joins TRBV19 to TRBJ1-4, with D hard to call. There are 15 residues in the CDR3. Trimming shortened V by 5 bases and J by 3 bases, and 13 bases separated the two germline ends. CDR1 is LNHDA and CDR2 is SQIVND in the germline V gene (reference sequence).